Listed below are T cell receptor beta chains from one sample, sequenced in a study of OX40 agonist ivuxolimab in advanced cancers. Profiled with immunoSEQ multiplex PCR; TCRdb holds only in-frame clones, not every one. The table has tens of thousands of clones, about four fifths seen once. The sequencing used CD4+ or CD8+ T cells sorted from blood, collected in a trial of the OX40 agonist ivuxolimab. These receptors came from an adult with an advanced solid tumor such as melanoma, head and neck, liver or kidney cancer. Both conserved end residues are part of each CDR3. The D gene is left open where the match is weak. Clone size is given for some rows only: seen once, a few or many times, or a class if the clone is expanded.

D gene	V gene	J gene	clone size	CDR3 protein	CDR3 DNA
NA	TRBV6-5	TRBJ2-3	NA	CASSRDPLRQTYF	TGTGCCAGCAGTCGCGACCCCCTCCGGCAGACGTATTTT
TRBD1	TRBV5-1	TRBJ2-5	NA	CASSLGGTGSPIETQYF	TGCGCCAGCAGCTTGGGGGGGACAGGATCCCCTATAGAGACCCAGTACTTC
NA	TRBV7-2	TRBJ1-1	NA	CASSSEIHNTEAFF	TGTGCCAGCAGCTCAGAGATTCACAACACTGAAGCTTTCTTT
NA	TRBV11-3	TRBJ2-3	NA	CASSFAGSDTQYF	TGTGCCAGCAGCTTCGCGGGCTCAGATACGCAGTATTTT
TRBD1	TRBV30	TRBJ2-7	NA	CAWGVMTGVYEQYF	TGTGCCTGGGGTGTAATGACAGGGGTTTACGAGCAGTACTTC
NA	TRBV5-1	TRBJ2-2	NA	CASMRVGIANTGELFF	TGCGCCAGCATGAGGGTAGGGATTGCGAACACCGGGGAGCTGTTTTTT
TRBD1	TRBV7-2	TRBJ2-7	few	CASSLPQGANEQYF	TGTGCCAGCAGCTTACCGCAGGGGGCAAACGAGCAGTACTTC
NA	TRBV5-5	TRBJ2-7	NA	CASSLSAGTESSYEQYF	TGTGCCAGCAGCTTATCCGCCGGGACCGAAAGCTCCTACGAGCAGTACTTC
NA	TRBV5-8	TRBJ2-1	NA	CASSLAQGSYNEQFF	TGTGCCAGCAGCTTGGCACAGGGCTCCTACAATGAGCAGTTCTTC
NA	TRBV18	TRBJ1-1	NA	CASSPPNSLGTEAFF	TGTGCCAGCTCACCACCGAACAGCCTAGGGACTGAAGCTTTCTTT
NA	TRBV5-1	TRBJ2-2	NA	CASSLRSGAGELFF	TGCGCCAGCAGCCTTCGATCGGGGGCCGGGGAGCTGTTTTTT
NA	TRBV7-3	TRBJ1-2	NA	CASSPGGSNYGYTF	TGTGCCAGCAGCCCGGGGGGGTCGAACTATGGCTACACCTTC
NA	TRBV7-8	TRBJ2-7	NA	CASSPRTRTGEQYF	TGTGCCAGCAGCCCCCGGACCCGCACGGGCGAGCAGTACTTC
NA	TRBV28	TRBJ2-1	NA	CASSLFRQAGNEQFF	TGTGCCAGCAGTTTGTTCAGACAGGCAGGCAATGAGCAGTTCTTC
NA	TRBV5-4	TRBJ2-6	NA	CASRVSGANVLTF	TGTGCCAGCAGGGTCTCTGGGGCCAACGTCCTGACTTTC
NA	TRBV11-2	TRBJ2-1	NA	CASSYPGGPYNEQFF	TGTGCCAGCAGCTACCCCGGCGGCCCCTACAATGAGCAGTTCTTC
NA	TRBV28	TRBJ1-1	NA	CASSRQAEAFF	TGTGCCAGCAGCCGACAAGCTGAAGCTTTCTTT
NA	TRBV5-8	TRBJ2-7	NA	CASRLSGTNEQYF	TGTGCCAGCCGCCTTTCCGGGACAAACGAGCAGTACTTC
TRBD2	TRBV7-9	TRBJ2-2	few	CASSFRSSGRGRTGELFF	TGTGCCAGCAGCTTTAGGTCTAGCGGGAGAGGACGGACCGGGGAGCTGTTTTTT
TRBD1	TRBV4-1	TRBJ2-2	NA	CASSQDGQGGTGELFF	TGCGCCAGCAGCCAAGACGGACAGGGAGGCACCGGGGAGCTGTTTTTT
NA	TRBV29-1	TRBJ1-1	once	CSVEAQEANTEAFF	TGCAGCGTTGAAGCACAGGAGGCGAACACTGAAGCTTTCTTT
TRBD2	TRBV4-2	TRBJ2-1	NA	CASSQDFLAGGNNEQFF	TGTGCCAGCAGCCAAGACTTCTTAGCGGGAGGGAACAATGAGCAGTTCTTC
TRBD2	TRBV5-1	TRBJ2-5	NA	CASSPSGGQETQYF	TGCGCCAGCAGCCCCTCGGGAGGGCAAGAGACCCAGTACTTC
NA	TRBV21-1	TRBJ2-2	NA	CASSKVPPLQELNTGELFF	TGTGCCAGCAGCAAAGTCCCTCCTTTACAGGAGTTGAACACCGGGGAGCTGTTTTTT
NA	TRBV7-5	TRBJ2-3	NA	CVRSFKGTDTQYF	TGTGTCAGAAGCTTCAAGGGCACAGATACGCAGTATTTT
NA	TRBV7-2	TRBJ2-2	NA	CASSTYTGHSTGELFF	TGTGCCAGCAGCACCTATACCGGACATTCCACCGGGGAGCTGTTTTTT
NA	TRBV30	TRBJ2-7	NA	CAWSVGIFYEQYF	TGTGCCTGGAGTGTAGGAATTTTTTACGAGCAGTACTTC
NA	TRBV7-2	TRBJ2-5	NA	CASSFSGLETQYF	TGTGCCAGCAGCTTCTCCGGTTTAGAGACCCAGTACTTC
TRBD2	TRBV5-1	TRBJ2-3	NA	CASAIAGVTDTQYF	TGCGCCAGCGCTATAGCGGGAGTCACAGATACGCAGTATTTT
TRBD1	TRBV4-3	TRBJ1-2	NA	CASSQGETGTGEGYTF	TGCGCCAGCAGCCAAGGGGAGACCGGGACAGGGGAAGGCTACACCTTC
NA	TRBV7-2	TRBJ1-5	NA	CASSYLRGNQPQHF	TGTGCCAGCAGCTACCTCAGGGGCAATCAGCCCCAGCATTTT